The clone carrying this T cell receptor beta chain came up many times. Its antigen remains unknown. The time point: patch test 2, 6 weeks after DPC sensitization. Treatment here: therapeutic diphenylcyclopropenone sensitization with weekly scalp DPC. The data stem from a study of human T cells and chemical hapten exposure. Study information: 2% DPC applied to a 2 cm by 2 cm arm area sensitized donors. Points from the study as a whole: Alopecia in the donors means their immune response may deviate from healthy people's.

TCRdb independently ran MiXCR on the RACE reads; one entry per CDR3 protein. The table lists 330,000 or so distinct CDR3 sequences, just under 6.5% of them singletons, with more than 5.5% in the top ten. This TCR derives from a woman aged 18-29 years with alopecia areata. Some clones in this sample may be carry-over from other donors' samples. The sample here was whole blood, taken in connection with sensitization to the hapten diphenylcyclopropenone (DPC).

Here the CDR3 DNA reads TGTGCCAGCACGCGGGGTGCTAACTATGGCTACACCTTC. Its translation is CASTRGANYGYTF. V is TRBV7-2 and J is TRBJ1-2; the D is unclear. Germline V gene sequence: CDR1 SGHTA, CDR2 FQGNSA. V was trimmed by 7 bases and J by 0 bases, leaving 9 bases between them. The CDR3 is 13 amino acids. Full variable domain (remainder filled in from reference TRBV7-2 and TRBJ1-2): GAGVSQSPSNKVTEKGKDVELRCDPISGHTALYWYRQSLGQGLEFLIYFQGNSAPDKSGLPSDRFSAERTGGSVSTLTIQRTQQEDSAVYLCASTRGANYGYTFGSGTRLTVV.